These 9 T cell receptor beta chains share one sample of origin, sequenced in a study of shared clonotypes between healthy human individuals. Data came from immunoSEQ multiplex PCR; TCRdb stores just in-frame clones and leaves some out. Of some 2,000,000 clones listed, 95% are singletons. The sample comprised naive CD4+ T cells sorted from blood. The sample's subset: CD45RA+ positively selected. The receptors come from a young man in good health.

In DNA, the CDR3 is TGTGCCAGCAGTTCGGTAACCCGGGACAGTTTCGGCTACACCTTC. Residues: CASSSVTRDSFGYTF. The chain has TRBV27 and TRBJ1-2; 7 positions match TRBD1. Germline V gene sequence: CDR1 MNHEY, CDR2 SMNVEV (reference sequence). J gave up 8 bases and V 4 bases, and 13 bases lay outside the gene matches. The CDR3 extends over 15 amino acids.

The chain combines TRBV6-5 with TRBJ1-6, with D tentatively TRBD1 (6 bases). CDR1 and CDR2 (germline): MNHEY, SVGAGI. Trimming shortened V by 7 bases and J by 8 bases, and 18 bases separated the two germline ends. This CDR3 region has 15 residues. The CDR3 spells CASMGAALGDSPLHF. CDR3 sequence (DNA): TGTGCCAGCATGGGGGCGGCCCTTGGGGATTCACCCCTCCACTTT.

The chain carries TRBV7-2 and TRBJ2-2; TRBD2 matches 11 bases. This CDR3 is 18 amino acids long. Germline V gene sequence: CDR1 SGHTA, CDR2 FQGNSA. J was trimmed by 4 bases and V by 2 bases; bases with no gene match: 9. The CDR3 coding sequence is TGTGCCAGCAGCTTAAAACTAGCGGGGGAGGCGGGCACCGGGGAGCTGTTTTTT. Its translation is CASSLKLAGEAGTGELFF.

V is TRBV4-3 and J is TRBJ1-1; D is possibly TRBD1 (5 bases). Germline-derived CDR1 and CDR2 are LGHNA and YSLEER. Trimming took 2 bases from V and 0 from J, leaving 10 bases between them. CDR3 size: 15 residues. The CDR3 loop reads CASSQNPGMNTEAFF. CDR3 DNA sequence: TGCGCCAGCAGCCAAAATCCAGGGATGAACACTGAAGCTTTCTTT.

The CDR3 protein is CASLLQGSSPLHF. The CDR3, as DNA: TGTGCATCACTACTACAGGGATCCTCACCCCTCCACTTT. The chain uses TRBV6-1 and TRBJ1-6; D may be TRBD1 (6 bases). CDR3 length: 13 amino acids. Germline V gene data show CDR1 as MNHNS and CDR2 as SASEGT.

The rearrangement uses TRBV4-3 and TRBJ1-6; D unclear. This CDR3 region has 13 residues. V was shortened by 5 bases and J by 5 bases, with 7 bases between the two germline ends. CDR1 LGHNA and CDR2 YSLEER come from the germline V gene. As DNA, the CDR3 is TGCGCCAGCAGCGATCAGCATAATTCACCCCTCCACTTT. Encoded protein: CASSDQHNSPLHF.

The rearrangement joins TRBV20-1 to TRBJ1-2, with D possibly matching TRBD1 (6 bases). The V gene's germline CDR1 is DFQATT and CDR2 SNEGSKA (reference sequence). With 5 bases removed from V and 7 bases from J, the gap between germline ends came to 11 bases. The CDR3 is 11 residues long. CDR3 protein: CSAGTIGGYTF. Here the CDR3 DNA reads TGCAGTGCTGGGACAATAGGTGGCTACACCTTC.

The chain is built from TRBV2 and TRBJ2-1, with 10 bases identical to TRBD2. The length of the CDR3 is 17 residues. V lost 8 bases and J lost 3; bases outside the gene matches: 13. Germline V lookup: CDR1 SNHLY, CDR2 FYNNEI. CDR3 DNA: TGTGCCAGCTACAGAGGGACTAGCGTCCCTAACTACAATGAGCAGTTCTTC. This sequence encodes CASYRGTSVPNYNEQFF. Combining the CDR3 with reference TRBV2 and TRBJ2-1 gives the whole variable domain EPEVTQTPSHQVTQMGQEVILRCVPISNHLYFYWYRQILGQKVEFLVSFYNNEISEKSEIFDDQFSVERPDGSNFTLKIRSTKLEDSAMYFCASYRGTSVPNYNEQFFGPGTRLTVL.

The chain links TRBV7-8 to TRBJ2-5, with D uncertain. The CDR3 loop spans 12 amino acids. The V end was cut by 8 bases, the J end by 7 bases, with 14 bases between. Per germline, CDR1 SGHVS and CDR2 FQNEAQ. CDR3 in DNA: TGTGCCAGCGCCTCCGCGCCCCGGACCCAGTACTTC. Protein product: CASASAPRTQYF.